These 32 T cell receptor beta chains were sequenced from one sample in a study of cytomegalovirus exposure and HLA in healthy donors. Clones were read by immunoSEQ multiplex PCR, and TCRdb kept only the in-frame ones, dropping some. The sample carries approximately 270,000 clones, roughly 90% recorded once. The source material was PBMCs. These receptors were obtained from a young woman in good health and CMV-seronegative.

The rearrangement uses TRBV2 and TRBJ1-1, with D possibly matching TRBD1 (6 bases). In germline, CDR1 is SNHLY, CDR2 FYNNEI. The CDR3 loop spans 14 amino acids. V shed 4 bases and J shed 3 bases, with 12 bases lying between them. CDR3 sequence reads: CASSGTAGDTEAFF. In DNA form, the CDR3 reads TGTGCCAGCAGTGGGACAGCAGGCGACACTGAAGCTTTCTTT.

CDR3 nucleotide sequence: TGTGCCAGCACAACACAGGGCACTGAAGCTTTCTTT. As protein: CASTTQGTEAFF. V gene TRBV2 combines with J gene TRBJ1-1; TRBD1 is a possible D gene (6 bases). In germline, CDR1 is SNHLY, CDR2 FYNNEI. CDR3 length: 12 amino acids. V was cut by 7 bases and J by 4 bases, with 10 bases left in between.

The V and J genes are TRBV10-3 and TRBJ1-2, with a possible D match to TRBD1 (5 bases). In germline, CDR1 is ENHRY, CDR2 SYGVKD. This CDR3 comprises 14 residues. Trimming took 3 bases from V and 6 from J, leaving 14 bases between them. The CDR3 spells CAISERGFGDGYTF. The CDR3 region has the DNA TGTGCCATCAGTGAACGGGGGTTCGGAGATGGCTACACCTTC.

The rearrangement links TRBV11-2 to TRBJ1-2; D call uncertain. In germline, CDR1 is SGHAT, CDR2 FQNNGV. This CDR3 region has 14 residues. Trimming stripped 0 bases from V and 4 bases from J, with 9 bases between. This CDR3 is CASSLDAEFYGYTF. CDR3 in DNA: TGTGCCAGCAGCTTAGATGCGGAGTTCTATGGCTACACCTTC. Using reference TRBV11-2 and TRBJ1-2 for the parts outside the CDR3, the full variable domain is EAGVAQSPRYKIIEKRQSVAFWCNPISGHATLYWYQQILGQGPKLLIQFQNNGVVDDSQLPKDRFSAERLKGVDSTLKIQPAKLEDSAVYLCASSLDAEFYGYTFGSGTRLTVV.

V is TRBV5-1 and J is TRBJ2-2; 7 bases are a match to TRBD1. Germline V CDR1 and CDR2: SGHRS, YFSETQ. V dropped 1 base and J dropped 1; count of bases not matched to a gene: 4. The CDR3 loop spans 16 amino acids. CDR3 coding DNA: TGCGCCAGCAGCTTGCAGTCAGGGGGGAACACCGGGGAGCTGTTTTTT. Translated, it gives CASSLQSGGNTGELFF.

This clone was detected only a few times. The chain joins TRBV28 to TRBJ1-4; D uncertain. Germline CDR1 MDHEN, CDR2 SYDVKM. The V end was cut by 2 bases, the J end by 8 bases, with 3 bases between. This CDR3 spans 11 amino acids. The CDR3 DNA is TGTGCCAGCAGTTTAAGCGAAAAACTGTTTTTT. Translation gives CASSLSEKLFF. Filled out from reference TRBV28 and TRBJ1-4, the complete variable domain reads DVKVTQSSRYLVKRTGEKVFLECVQDMDHENMFWYRQDPGLGLRLIYFSYDVKMKEKGDIPEGYSVSREKKERFSLILESASTNQTSMYLCASSLSEKLFFGSGTQLSVL.

V and J are TRBV4-1 and TRBJ1-3; D remains unclear. CDR1 and CDR2 (germline): MGHRA, YSYEKL. The V gene lost 0 bases and the J gene lost 0 bases, with 6 bases spanning the gap. The CDR3 length is 15 residues. In nucleotides, the CDR3 is TGCGCCAGCAGCCAAGAACAGACCTCTGGAAACACCATATATTTT. Translating gives CASSQEQTSGNTIYF.

CDR3 nucleotide sequence: TGTGCCAGCAGTTTAGACTCGGGGGCAGATACGCAGTATTTT. The encoded protein is CASSLDSGADTQYF. This chain uses TRBV28 with TRBJ2-3; possible D gene TRBD2, 6 bases. The CDR3 totals 14 residues. Germline CDR1 MDHEN, CDR2 SYDVKM. The germline V and J ends were trimmed by 2 bases and 4 bases, with 10 bases remaining between them.

The rearrangement links TRBV29-1 to TRBJ1-2; D gene unclear. The germline gives CDR1 SQVTM, CDR2 ANQGSEA. The CDR3 is 12 amino acids. V lost 4 bases to trimming and J lost 2 bases, with 8 bases between them. CDR3 sequence: CSVVGENYGYTF. The CDR3 bases are TGCAGCGTTGTCGGGGAAAACTATGGCTACACCTTC. Drawing the rest from reference TRBV29-1 and TRBJ1-2, the complete variable domain is SAVISQKPSRDICQRGTSLTIQCQVDSQVTMMFWYRQQPGQSLTLIATANQGSEATYESGFVIDKFPISRPNLTFSTLTVSNMSPEDSSIYLCSVVGENYGYTFGSGTRLTVV.

The genes are TRBV7-9 and TRBJ2-7, with 10 bases matching TRBD1. The CDR3 extends over 14 amino acids. Germline loops: CDR1 SEHNR, CDR2 FQNEAQ (reference sequence). Trimming removed 3 bases from V and 6 bases from J; junction bases left unmatched: 5. This chain's CDR3 is CASSLTGGAVEQYF. The CDR3 bases are TGTGCCAGCAGCTTGACAGGGGGCGCGGTCGAGCAGTACTTC.

The rearrangement links TRBV5-1 to TRBJ2-1, with 8 bases fitting TRBD2. The CDR3 spans 14 residues. Losses at the gene ends were 4 bases for V and 9 bases for J; bases not matched to a gene: 9. CDR1 and CDR2 (germline): SGHRS, YFSETQ. CDR3 amino acids: CASSEGSGGGEQFF. For the CDR3, the DNA is TGCGCCAGCAGCGAAGGGAGCGGGGGCGGTGAGCAGTTCTTC.

This rearrangement joins TRBV6-1 to TRBJ2-7; 9 nucleotides line up with TRBD1. The CDR3 contains 15 residues. Germline-derived CDR1 and CDR2 are MNHNS and SASEGT. J was trimmed by 1 base and V by 2 bases; bases with no gene match: 3. The CDR3 bases are TGTGCCAGCAGTGAACCGGGACAGGGATCCTACGAGCAGTACGTC. Translating it yields CASSEPGQGSYEQYV.

This clone came up once. The chain is built from TRBV6-6 and TRBJ2-3; TRBD2 aligns across 10 bases. The germline gives CDR1 MNHNY, CDR2 SVGAGI (reference sequence). Trimming cost V 5 bases and J 2 bases; bases outside gene matches: 4. The CDR3 runs to 15 residues. CDR3 DNA: TGTGCCAGCAGTCGGACTAGCGGAAACACAGATACGCAGTATTTT. This gives the protein CASSRTSGNTDTQYF.

This clone was observed once. The chain is built from TRBV6-6 and TRBJ2-3; 8 nucleotides align to TRBD1. This CDR3 is built from 14 residues. Losses at the gene ends were 3 bases for V and 5 bases for J; bases not matched to a gene: 4. Looked up from germline, CDR1 is MNHNY and CDR2 is SVGAGI (reference sequence). The CDR3 sequence is CASSYDRGGDTQYF. CDR3 coding DNA: TGTGCCAGCAGTTATGACAGGGGCGGAGATACGCAGTATTTT.

For this clone: An end of the junction differs from the germline gene, which may be a read error. The V and J genes are TRBV7-9 and TRBJ2-7; TRBD1 matches 8 bases. Germline V CDR1 and CDR2: SEHNR, FQNEAQ (reference sequence). The CDR3 runs 17 residues. CDR3 bases: TGTGCCAGCAGTTTAGGAAAAGGACAGGGCCTGCCCTACGAGCAGTACTTC. It encodes CASSLGKGQGLPYEQYF.

The V and J genes are TRBV19 and TRBJ2-3, with 7 bases matching TRBD1. V lost 6 bases to trimming and J lost 3 bases; unmatched junction nucleotides: 9. CDR1 is LNHDA, CDR2 SQIVND, per germline (reference sequence). This CDR3 is 15 amino acids long. CDR3 loop: CASSQPGQITDTQYF. CDR3 sequence (DNA): TGTGCCAGTAGCCAGCCGGGACAGATAACAGATACGCAGTATTTT.

The rearrangement links TRBV5-8 to TRBJ1-1, with D possibly matching TRBD1 (6 bases). CDR1 is SGHTS, CDR2 YDEGEE, per germline. V dropped 2 bases and J dropped 0 bases, with 11 bases sitting between them. This CDR3 has 15 residues. The CDR3 sequence: CASSFTGHMNTEAFF. In nucleotides, the CDR3 is TGTGCCAGCAGCTTCACGGGACATATGAACACTGAAGCTTTCTTT.

The rearrangement uses TRBV29-1 and TRBJ2-7; perhaps TRBD1 as D (7 bases). The CDR3 spans 13 residues. Trimming cost V 3 bases and J 7 bases, with 16 bases left between them. CDR1 and CDR2 (germline): SQVTM, ANQGSEA. DNA for the CDR3: TGCAGCGTTGAGGGGGACAGTGCGGGGGAGCAGTACTTC. Translating it yields CSVEGDSAGEQYF.

The chain links TRBV5-1 to TRBJ2-1, with 9 bases matching TRBD2. The CDR3 is 13 amino acids. Germline CDR1 SGHRS, CDR2 YFSETQ. The ends lost 0 bases at V and 15 bases at J; junction bases unmatched: 7. In DNA, the CDR3 is TGCGCCAGCAGCTTGGCAGGCGCGGGGGGGATGTTCTTC. This gives the protein CASSLAGAGGMFF.

This clone occurred a few times. V is TRBV28 and J is TRBJ1-2; a possible D gene is TRBD1 (5 bases). Trimming stripped 6 bases from V and 4 bases from J, with 12 bases between. Germline V gene lookup returns CDR1 MDHEN and CDR2 SYDVKM. The CDR3 runs 13 residues. The CDR3 sequence is CASRPPDTYGYTF. The DNA of the CDR3 is TGTGCCAGCAGACCGCCGGACACCTATGGCTACACCTTC.

The gene calls are TRBV5-1 and TRBJ2-5; 8 positions agree with TRBD1. The J call may be wrong; the DNA end is better matched by TRBJ2-7. The germline V gene encodes CDR1 SGHRS and CDR2 YFSETQ. The CDR3 spans 14 residues. CDR3 in DNA: TGCGCCAGCAGCTCCACAGGGGGGATTGACGAGCAGTACTTC. Translated: CASSSTGGIDEQYF.

The gene calls are TRBV28 and TRBJ2-1, with TRBD1 matching 9 bases. The CDR3 runs to 15 residues. The germline V gene has CDR1 MDHEN and CDR2 SYDVKM. J lost 7 bases, V lost 4 bases, and 8 bases had no gene match. CDR3 sequence: CASSSGQGRYNEQFF. DNA of the CDR3: TGTGCCAGCAGTTCCGGACAGGGGAGGTATAATGAGCAGTTCTTC.

The chain has TRBV13 and TRBJ2-1; tentative D call: TRBD1 (6 bases). This CDR3 has 13 residues. The V gene lost 5 bases and the J gene lost 5 bases, with 10 bases spanning the gap. Per the germline V gene, CDR1 is PRHDT and CDR2 is FYEKMQ (reference sequence). CDR3 sequence: CASSPDRNNEQFF. The CDR3 DNA reads TGTGCCAGCAGCCCGGACAGAAACAATGAGCAGTTCTTC.

This rearrangement joins TRBV6-6 to TRBJ1-1; TRBD1 matches at 8 bases. Trimming cost V 5 bases and J 6 bases; bases outside gene matches: 11. The CDR3 spans 15 residues. Germline V gene data show CDR1 as MNHNY and CDR2 as SVGAGI (reference sequence). The CDR3 is CASSGPGQDIPEAFF. In nucleotides, the CDR3 is TGTGCCAGCAGTGGACCGGGACAGGACATCCCTGAAGCTTTCTTT.

In nucleotides, the CDR3 is TGTGCCAGCAGTTTATTGAGGGGGTCGAACACTGAAGCTTTCTTT. Its translation: CASSLLRGSNTEAFF. This chain joins TRBV28 and TRBJ1-1, with D perhaps TRBD1 (6 bases). Trimming pared 1 base from V and 1 base from J, leaving 10 bases between. The CDR3 spans 15 residues. CDR1 is MDHEN, CDR2 SYDVKM, per germline.

This chain connects TRBV11-2 to TRBJ2-2; 9 bases agree with TRBD1. Trimming at V came to 2 bases and at J to 2 bases, leaving 6 bases not matched to a gene. The CDR3 loop spans 17 amino acids. Germline-derived CDR1 and CDR2 are SGHAT and FQNNGV. CDR3 amino acids: CASSLNLDRGNTGELFF. The CDR3 DNA is TGTGCCAGCAGCTTAAATTTGGACAGGGGTAACACCGGGGAGCTGTTTTTT.

The rearrangement uses TRBV5-6 and TRBJ2-4; D may be TRBD2 (6 bases). Germline V gives CDR1 SGHDT, CDR2 YYEEEE. This CDR3 spans 15 amino acids. The ends were cut back, 4 bases at V and 2 bases at J, with 13 bases in the middle. This chain's CDR3 is CASSPPGGSKNIQYF. The CDR3 DNA reads TGTGCCAGCAGCCCCCCCGGGGGATCCAAAAACATTCAGTACTTC. Full variable domain (rest looked up from reference TRBV5-6 and TRBJ2-4): DAGVTQSPTHLIKTRGQQVTLRCSPKSGHDTVSWYQQALGQGPQFIFQYYEEEERQRGNFPDRFSGHQFPNYSSELNVNALLLGDSALYLCASSPPGGSKNIQYFGAGTRLSVL.

The rearrangement joins TRBV7-9 to TRBJ2-3, with 7 nucleotides matching TRBD1. The CDR3 extends over 16 amino acids. Unmatched junction bases numbered 7, after V lost 4 bases and J lost 0 bases. Germline-derived CDR1 and CDR2 are SEHNR and FQNEAQ (reference sequence). The CDR3, as DNA: TGTGCCAGCAGCTCCAGACAGGGACCGAGCACAGATACGCAGTATTTT. It translates to CASSSRQGPSTDTQYF.

The chain carries TRBV2 and TRBJ1-5, with 9 positions matching TRBD1. J gave up 0 bases and V 5 bases, and 11 bases lay outside the gene matches. In germline, CDR1 is SNHLY, CDR2 FYNNEI. The CDR3 spans 18 residues. The CDR3 reads CASSLRTGAPSSNQPQHF. Written as DNA, the CDR3 is TGTGCCAGCAGTTTACGGACAGGGGCGCCTTCTAGCAATCAGCCCCAGCATTTT.

The chain is built from TRBV10-1 and TRBJ1-6; D perhaps matches TRBD1 (6 bases). V gave up 8 bases and J gave up 6 bases, with 11 bases separating them. CDR1 WNHNN and CDR2 SYGVQD come from the germline V gene (reference sequence). This CDR3 has 13 amino acids. The CDR3 bases are TGCGCCAGCTCCTTGGACAGTAATTCACCCCTCCACTTT. It encodes CASSLDSNSPLHF.

This chain's CDR3 is CASSFYSQANYGYTF. CDR3 nucleotide sequence: TGTGCCAGCAGCTTTTATTCACAGGCTAACTATGGCTACACCTTC. The chain combines TRBV5-4 with TRBJ1-2, with a possible D match to TRBD1 (5 bases). The CDR3 runs 15 residues. Trimming removed 2 bases at V and 0 bases at J, with 11 bases between. From germline, CDR1 is SGHNT and CDR2 YYREEE (reference sequence).

The J gene is TRBJ2-2, the V gene TRBV5-4; tentatively, D is TRBD2 (7 bases). Looked up from germline, CDR1 is SGHNT and CDR2 is YYREEE (reference sequence). The CDR3 length is 16 residues. Trimming removed 0 bases from V and 5 bases from J, with 14 bases in between. The CDR3 coding sequence is TGTGCCAGCAGCTTGGTTGCGCGGGGGCCAACCGGGGAGCTGTTTTTT. This encodes CASSLVARGPTGELFF.